One and the same sample provided the 2 T cell receptor beta chains below, sequenced in a study of human T cells and chemical hapten exposure. Stated time point: pre-sensitization, week 0. The sample's treatment: therapeutic diphenylcyclopropenone sensitization with weekly scalp DPC. TCRdb ran MiXCR on the RACE reads and lists one entry per CDR3 protein. Here the sample spans 60,000 to 70,000 distinct CDR3 sequences, about 10% being singletons. Source: whole blood, taken in connection with sensitization to the hapten diphenylcyclopropenone (DPC). The receptors come from a woman in her forties or fifties with alopecia areata. Some clones in this sample may be carry-over from other donors' samples.

The gene calls are TRBV5-1 and TRBJ2-4, with D possibly being TRBD1 (5 bases). CDR1 SGHRS and CDR2 YFSETQ come from the germline V gene. Trimming left V 4 bases short and J 0 bases short, with 8 bases between. The CDR3 runs 14 residues. DNA of the CDR3: TGCGCCAGCAGCCCGGACACAGCCAAAAACATTCAGTACTTC. Translation: CASSPDTAKNIQYF. The full variable domain, rest sourced from reference TRBV5-1 and TRBJ2-4, is KAGVTQTPRYLIKTRGQQVTLSCSPISGHRSVSWYQQTPGQGLQFLFEYFSETQRNKGNFPGRFSGRQFSNSRSEMNVSTLELGDSALYLCASSPDTAKNIQYFGAGTRLSVL.

This clonotype was seen repeatedly, ten times or more. The CDR3 sequence is CSVGLAESTDTQYF. The CDR3 nucleotides read TGCAGCGTAGGACTAGCCGAGAGCACAGATACGCAGTATTTT. The rearrangement uses TRBV29-1 and TRBJ2-3, with 8 bases that match TRBD2. CDR3 size: 14 residues. Unmatched junction bases numbered 5, after V lost 6 bases and J lost 0 bases. Germline loops: CDR1 SQVTM, CDR2 ANQGSEA.